These 32 T cell receptor beta chains were all obtained from the same sample, sequenced in a study of early stage breast cancer tumors (dated by TCRdb to 2016 to 2017). Libraries were built with the immunoSEQ multiplex PCR assay. The table was pulled from immuneACCESS by TCRdb, which kept in-frame rearrangements only. Such tables lose some clones; where checked, under half of the loss comes from unresolved V genes, and the rest has no known cause. Within this sample are around 28,000 clones, with 72% of them counted one time only. The ten most abundant clones make up roughly a third of the sample. The sequencing input was blood. Source of these receptors: a person aged 50 to 59 with breast cancer.

The rearrangement links TRBV30 to TRBJ2-1, with TRBD2 identical over 11 bases. CDR1 and CDR2 from the germline V gene are GTSNPN and SVGIG (reference sequence). The CDR3 is 15 amino acids. The V and J ends lost 7 bases and 4 bases, in that order; junction bases with no gene match: 9. The CDR3 loop is CALTTLAGGYNEQFF. Written as DNA, the CDR3 is TGTGCCTTAACTACCCTAGCGGGAGGTTACAATGAGCAGTTCTTC.

V is TRBV7-9 and J is TRBJ1-1; possibly TRBD1 for D (6 bases). Trimming shortened V by 5 bases and J by 0 bases, and 16 bases separated the two germline ends. CDR1 SEHNR and CDR2 FQNEAQ come from the germline V gene (reference sequence). There are 16 residues in the CDR3. The CDR3 reads CASSPPGAGMNTEAFF. CDR3 in DNA: TGTGCCAGCAGCCCCCCGGGGGCAGGGATGAACACTGAAGCTTTCTTT.

The V gene is TRBV27, the J gene TRBJ2-5, with 8 bases matching TRBD2. This CDR3 contains 19 residues. Germline assignment: CDR1 MNHEY and CDR2 SMNVEV (reference sequence). With 2 bases clipped from V and 5 bases from J, the junction kept 19 bases outside the gene matches. In DNA, the CDR3 is TGTGCCAGCAGTTTAGGGCAGGGGTTCCGGAGCGGGAGAGAGGAGACCCAGTACTTC. Translation: CASSLGQGFRSGREETQYF.

The chain joins TRBV5-1 to TRBJ1-2; weak D call: TRBD1 (5 bases). V dropped 3 bases and J dropped 1 base, with 22 bases sitting between them. This CDR3 region has 18 residues. Looked up from germline, CDR1 is SGHRS and CDR2 is YFSETQ. The CDR3: CASSSHRGPRLVNYGYTF. The CDR3 DNA reads TGCGCCAGCAGCTCGCATAGGGGTCCTCGGCTTGTTAACTATGGCTACACCTTC.

Here the CDR3 reads CASSLTVAGDNPETQYF. For the CDR3, the DNA is TGTGCCAGCAGCTTGACCGTAGCGGGAGATAATCCAGAGACCCAGTACTTC. The V call is TRBV5-6, the J call TRBJ2-5, with TRBD2 matching 9 bases. J gave up 4 bases and V 1 base, and 11 bases lay outside the gene matches. CDR1 is SGHDT, CDR2 YYEEEE, per germline. The CDR3 is 17 residues long.

This clone was counted between two and nine times. The chain is built from TRBV5-6 and TRBJ1-3; weak D call: TRBD1 (5 bases). Germline V gene data show CDR1 as SGHDT and CDR2 as YYEEEE. V was trimmed by 0 bases and J by 4 bases, leaving 11 bases between them. The CDR3 covers 15 residues. CDR3 sequence: CASSLVPGQGNTIYF. In DNA, the CDR3 is TGTGCCAGCAGCTTGGTGCCAGGACAAGGAAACACCATATATTTT.

The CDR3 region is CASSSWTVEEQYF. The CDR3 bases are TGCGCCAGCAGCTCATGGACTGTCGAAGAGCAGTACTTC. The gene calls are TRBV5-1 and TRBJ2-7; maybe TRBD2 (5 bases). Between the trimmed V and J ends, which lost 3 bases and 7 bases, there was a span of 14 bases. The V gene's germline CDR1 is SGHRS and CDR2 YFSETQ. The CDR3 spans 13 residues.

A remark on this clone: In the same sample, other DNA sequences code for this CDR3. The gene calls are TRBV5-6 and TRBJ1-5; D is undetermined. CDR3 size: 13 residues. Germline CDR1 is SGHDT and CDR2 is YYEEEE. V dropped 1 base and J dropped 2 bases, with 4 bases sitting between them. The CDR3 DNA sequence: TGTGCCAGCAGCTTGCTTGGCAATCAGCCCCAGCATTTT. Its translation is CASSLLGNQPQHF.

This clone occurred a few times. This chain joins TRBV5-1 and TRBJ2-6, with D hard to call. Germline lookup yields CDR1 SGHRS and CDR2 YFSETQ. The CDR3 is 17 amino acids. V dropped 0 bases and J dropped 3 bases, with 13 bases sitting between them. The CDR3: CASSLAYLGGGANVLTF. The CDR3 DNA reads TGCGCCAGCAGCTTGGCCTATTTGGGTGGTGGGGCCAACGTCCTGACTTTC.

The chain employs TRBV29-1 and TRBJ1-2; 10 nucleotides match TRBD1. Per the germline V gene, CDR1 is SQVTM and CDR2 is ANQGSEA. V trimming: 6 bases; J trimming: 8 bases; junction bases outside the gene matches: 6. The CDR3 length is 12 residues. Written as DNA, the CDR3 is TGCAGCGTGGAGACAGGGGGCGAAGGCTACACCTTC. It specifies CSVETGGEGYTF.

This clone came up a few times. V usage is TRBV7-8 and J usage is TRBJ1-2, with no clear D. This CDR3 comprises 13 residues. The V gene lost 5 bases and the J gene lost 6 bases, with 13 bases spanning the gap. CDR1 is SGHVS and CDR2 is FQNEAQ in the germline V gene. The CDR3 bases are TGTGCCAGCAGCCTTCAGACGGTAGATGGCTACACCTTC. This encodes CASSLQTVDGYTF.

V and J are TRBV18 and TRBJ2-1; the match to TRBD2 covers 13 bases. Germline V gives CDR1 KGHSH, CDR2 LQKENI. V gave up 4 bases and J gave up 5 bases; unmatched junction bases: 11. This CDR3 region has 18 residues. DNA for the CDR3: TGTGCCAGCTCACGCGGACTAGCGGGAGAGCGGACCAACAATGAGCAGTTCTTC. The encoded protein is CASSRGLAGERTNNEQFF. The whole variable domain, remainder taken from reference TRBV18 and TRBJ2-1, is NAGVMQNPRHLVRRRGQEARLRCSPMKGHSHVYWYRQLPEEGLKFMVYLQKENIIDESGMPKERFSAEFPKEGPSILRIQQVVRGDSAAYFCASSRGLAGERTNNEQFFGPGTRLTVL.

This chain connects TRBV29-1 to TRBJ1-2; 8 bases map to TRBD1. This CDR3 contains 12 residues. The germline CDR1 and CDR2 sequences are SQVTM and ANQGSEA. The V segment lost 7 bases and the J segment 2 bases; nucleotides outside the gene matches: 3. Here the CDR3 DNA reads TGCAGCGCTTGGGACAGGAACTATGGCTACACCTTC. Translation gives CSAWDRNYGYTF.

This chain links TRBV7-9 with TRBJ2-6; tentative D call: TRBD2 (5 bases). CDR1 is SEHNR and CDR2 is FQNEAQ in the germline V gene (reference sequence). V dropped 6 bases and J dropped 4 bases, with 10 bases sitting between them. The CDR3 length is 14 residues. CDR3 protein: CASRGVTGANVLTF. CDR3 DNA: TGTGCCAGCAGGGGAGTAACCGGGGCCAACGTCCTGACTTTC.

The chain carries TRBV4-3 and TRBJ2-1; D remains unclear. Germline V gene sequence: CDR1 LGHNA, CDR2 YSLEER. Trimming left V 1 base short and J 0 bases short, with 10 bases between. This CDR3 spans 16 amino acids. Here the CDR3 DNA reads TGCGCCAGCAGCCAAGTTTGGGATTTCTCCTACAATGAGCAGTTCTTC. It codes for CASSQVWDFSYNEQFF.

The J gene is TRBJ1-1, the V gene TRBV30; tentative D call: TRBD1 (5 bases). The CDR3 spans 13 residues. Trimming pared 3 bases from V and 4 bases from J, leaving 12 bases between. Germline values: CDR1 GTSNPN, CDR2 SVGIG (reference sequence). The CDR3 region has the DNA TGTGCCTGGAGGCTGTTTGGGGCCACTGAAGCTTTCTTT. It codes for CAWRLFGATEAFF.

The chain is built from TRBV7-6 and TRBJ2-1; 7 positions agree with TRBD1. The ends lost 3 bases at V and 7 bases at J; junction bases unmatched: 6. This CDR3 spans 14 amino acids. Germline loops: CDR1 SGHVS, CDR2 FNYEAQ. In nucleotides, the CDR3 is TGTGCCAGCAGCTTTGGAAACAGGGGTAATGAGCAGTTCTTC. Its translation is CASSFGNRGNEQFF.

This clone was observed a few times. J is TRBJ1-2 and V is TRBV5-1; D is unresolved. Trimming took 0 bases from V and 6 from J, leaving 12 bases between them. This CDR3 comprises 14 residues. Germline CDR1 is SGHRS and CDR2 is YFSETQ. The CDR3 DNA is TGCGCCAGCAGCTTGGCCTGGTCGGGAGATGGCTACACCTTC. This translates into CASSLAWSGDGYTF.

The chain links TRBV2 to TRBJ1-1, with 7 bases aligning to TRBD1. Unmatched junction bases numbered 10, after V lost 5 bases and J lost 4 bases. This CDR3 is 15 amino acids long. Germline V gene lookup returns CDR1 SNHLY and CDR2 FYNNEI. The CDR3 sequence: CASSNPRGFGTEAFF. In DNA, the CDR3 is TGTGCCAGCAGTAACCCCAGGGGGTTCGGCACTGAAGCTTTCTTT.

V gene TRBV9 combines with J gene TRBJ1-1, with 7 bases aligning to TRBD1. After removal of 0 bases from V and 4 bases from J, the junction contained 3 bases not matched to a gene. CDR3 size: 14 residues. Germline V gene sequence: CDR1 SGDLS, CDR2 YYNGEE. CDR3 DNA sequence: TGTGCCAGCAGCGTAGGGGACAGTGTCACTGAAGCTTTCTTT. Translation: CASSVGDSVTEAFF.

The chain couples TRBV7-8 to TRBJ1-5; D is undetermined. CDR1 SGHVS and CDR2 FQNEAQ come from the germline V gene. V lost 6 bases and J 1 base, leaving 16 bases between the germline ends. The CDR3 contains 16 residues. DNA of the CDR3: TGTGCCAGCAGTCTTAGACCCCACGGGAGCAATCAGCCCCAGCATTTT. This encodes CASSLRPHGSNQPQHF.

The chain employs TRBV13 and TRBJ1-1; D perhaps matches TRBD1 (6 bases). The ends were cut back, 4 bases at V and 6 bases at J, with 12 bases in the middle. The CDR3 runs to 13 residues. Germline assignment: CDR1 PRHDT and CDR2 FYEKMQ (reference sequence). The CDR3: CASSSGHAPEAFF. The CDR3 nucleotides are TGTGCCAGCAGCTCGGGACACGCGCCTGAAGCTTTCTTT.

This chain links TRBV6-4 with TRBJ2-2; 8 positions agree with TRBD2. Germline CDR1 reads MRHNA; CDR2 reads SNTAGT. This CDR3 contains 15 residues. J gave up 6 bases and V 2 bases, and 5 bases lay outside the gene matches. The CDR3 is CASSDKAGESGELFF. The CDR3 coding sequence is TGTGCCAGCAGTGACAAAGCGGGAGAGTCCGGGGAGCTGTTTTTT.

The V and J genes are TRBV9 and TRBJ2-5, with D perhaps TRBD1 or TRBD2 (5 bases each). V lost 3 bases and J lost 4, with 13 bases in between. Germline loops: CDR1 SGDLS, CDR2 YYNGEE. This CDR3 is built from 14 residues. In DNA form, the CDR3 reads TGTGCCAGCAGCGCAGAGGGGCGCGGAGAGACCCAGTACTTC. Amino acids: CASSAEGRGETQYF.

The count of this clone is one. The J gene is TRBJ2-7, the V gene TRBV7-2; 8 bases align to TRBD2. The germline V gene has CDR1 SGHTA and CDR2 FQGNSA. Germline trimming cut 5 bases from V and 6 bases from J; bases unmatched to any gene: 15. This CDR3 is built from 16 residues. The DNA of the CDR3 is TGTGCCAGCAGCCGCCGCGGGACTAGTGGTGAGACCGAGCAGTACTTC. Translated: CASSRRGTSGETEQYF.

The rearrangement uses TRBV9 and TRBJ2-5, with 10 bases matching TRBD2. Per the germline V gene, CDR1 is SGDLS and CDR2 is YYNGEE. The CDR3 totals 16 residues. The V gene end was trimmed by 4 bases and the J gene end by 4 bases; junction bases not matched to a gene: 10. The DNA for the CDR3 is TGTGCCAGCAGCTTAAGCGGGAGGGCGGCCCTAGAGACCCAGTACTTC. Translation gives CASSLSGRAALETQYF.

The CDR3 DNA reads TGCGCCAGCAGCTTGGATTCGCAGGGAAACATTCAGTACTTC. It is translated as CASSLDSQGNIQYF. This rearrangement joins TRBV5-1 to TRBJ2-4, with D possibly being TRBD1 (5 bases). This CDR3 is 14 amino acids long. The V gene lost 0 bases and the J gene lost 6 bases, with 10 bases spanning the gap. CDR1 and CDR2 from the germline V gene are SGHRS and YFSETQ.

The rearrangement links TRBV18 to TRBJ2-1; 7 nucleotides agree with TRBD2. The CDR3 spans 12 residues. V lost 6 bases to trimming and J lost 10 bases; unmatched junction nucleotides: 6. Per the germline V gene, CDR1 is KGHSH and CDR2 is LQKENI. CDR3 region: CASSPKAGEQFF. CDR3 nucleotides: TGTGCCAGCTCTCCTAAAGCGGGGGAGCAGTTCTTC.

The chain uses TRBV9 and TRBJ2-1, with D possibly being TRBD2 (6 bases). V dropped 3 bases and J dropped 6 bases, with 10 bases sitting between them. The CDR3 is 13 residues long. Germline CDR1 SGDLS, CDR2 YYNGEE. The CDR3 is CASSASVANEQFF. In DNA, the CDR3 is TGTGCCAGCAGCGCTAGCGTAGCCAATGAGCAGTTCTTC.

V and J are TRBV5-1 and TRBJ1-1, with D tentatively TRBD1 (5 bases). Germline V lookup: CDR1 SGHRS, CDR2 YFSETQ. The CDR3 is 13 amino acids. Trimming took 5 bases from V and 3 from J, leaving 11 bases between them. The CDR3 sequence is CASRWDGDTEAFF. In DNA, the CDR3 is TGCGCCAGCAGATGGGACGGTGACACTGAAGCTTTCTTT.

The chain has TRBV5-1 and TRBJ2-1; the D gene is possibly TRBD2 (5 bases). V was clipped by 0 bases and J by 0 bases, with 7 bases between them. CDR3 length equals 15 residues. Germline CDR1 is SGHRS and CDR2 is YFSETQ. CDR3 amino acids: CASSLVRDSYNEQFF. The CDR3, as DNA: TGCGCCAGCAGCTTGGTTCGGGACTCCTACAATGAGCAGTTCTTC.

The chain carries TRBV5-6 and TRBJ1-2; D not resolved. The CDR3 covers 13 residues. CDR1 is SGHDT, CDR2 YYEEEE, per germline. The V gene lost 6 bases and the J gene lost 8 bases, with 17 bases spanning the gap. The CDR3 region is CASTPGSVRGYTF. The DNA of the CDR3 is TGTGCCAGCACCCCCGGGTCCGTCCGCGGCTACACCTTC.